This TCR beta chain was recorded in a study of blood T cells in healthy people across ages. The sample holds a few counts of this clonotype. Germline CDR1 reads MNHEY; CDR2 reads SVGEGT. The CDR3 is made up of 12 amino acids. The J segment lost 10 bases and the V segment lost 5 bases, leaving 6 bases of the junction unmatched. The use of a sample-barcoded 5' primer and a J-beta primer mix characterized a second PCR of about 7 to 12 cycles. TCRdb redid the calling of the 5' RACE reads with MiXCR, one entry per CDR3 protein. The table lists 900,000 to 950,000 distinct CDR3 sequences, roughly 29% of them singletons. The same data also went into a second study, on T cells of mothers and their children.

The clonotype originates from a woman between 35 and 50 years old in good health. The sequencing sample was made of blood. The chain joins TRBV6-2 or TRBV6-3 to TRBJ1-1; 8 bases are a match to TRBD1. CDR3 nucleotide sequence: TGTGCCAGCAGTCAACAGGGGGTTCGAGCTTTCTTT. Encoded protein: CASSQQGVRAFF.